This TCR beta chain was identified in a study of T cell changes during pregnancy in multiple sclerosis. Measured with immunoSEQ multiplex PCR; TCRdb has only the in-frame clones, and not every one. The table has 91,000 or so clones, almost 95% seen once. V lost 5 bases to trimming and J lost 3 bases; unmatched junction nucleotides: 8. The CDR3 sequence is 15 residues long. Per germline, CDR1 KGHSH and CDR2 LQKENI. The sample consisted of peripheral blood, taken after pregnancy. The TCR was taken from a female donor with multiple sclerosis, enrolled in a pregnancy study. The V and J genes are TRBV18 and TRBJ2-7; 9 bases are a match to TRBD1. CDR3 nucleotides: TGTGCCAGCTCAGAACTCGGGACAGGGTACTACGAGCAGTACTTC. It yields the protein CASSELGTGYYEQYF.